A single sample is the source of the 3 T cell receptor beta chains below, sequenced in a study of cytomegalovirus exposure and HLA in healthy donors. Both 60 Vbeta primers and 13 Jbeta primers went into the PCR. Profiled with immunoSEQ multiplex PCR; TCRdb holds only in-frame clones, not every one. The data contain approximately 140,000 clones, 70% to 85% of them singletons. The sequencing sample was made of PBMCs. The source is a woman in her sixties or seventies in good health and CMV-seropositive.

The rearrangement links TRBV6-6 to TRBJ2-7, with D unresolved. V was trimmed by 5 bases and J by 3 bases, leaving 11 bases between them. The CDR3 length is 13 residues. The germline V gene has CDR1 MNHNY and CDR2 SVGAGI (reference sequence). Written as DNA, the CDR3 is TGTGCCAGCAGTCTACCCCAAGACTACGAGCAGTACTTC. Translated: CASSLPQDYEQYF.

The CDR3 DNA sequence: TGTGCCATCAGCGGGGGCACAGATACGCAGTATTTT. Its translation: CAISGGTDTQYF. The genes are TRBV10-3 and TRBJ2-3; tentatively, D is TRBD2 (5 bases). Germline lookup yields CDR1 ENHRY and CDR2 SYGVKD. The CDR3 sequence is 12 residues long. Trimming pared 6 bases from V and 1 base from J, leaving 5 bases between.

The chain recombines TRBV5-8 with TRBJ1-4, with a weak D call TRBD1 (6 bases). Germline-derived CDR1 and CDR2 are SGHTS and YDEGEE. V was cut by 2 bases and J by 8 bases, with 16 bases left in between. The CDR3 covers 15 residues. The CDR3 nucleotides read TGTGCCAGCAGCTTCTACAGGGCCGAGGGGGAAAAACTGTTTTTT. Translation gives CASSFYRAEGEKLFF.